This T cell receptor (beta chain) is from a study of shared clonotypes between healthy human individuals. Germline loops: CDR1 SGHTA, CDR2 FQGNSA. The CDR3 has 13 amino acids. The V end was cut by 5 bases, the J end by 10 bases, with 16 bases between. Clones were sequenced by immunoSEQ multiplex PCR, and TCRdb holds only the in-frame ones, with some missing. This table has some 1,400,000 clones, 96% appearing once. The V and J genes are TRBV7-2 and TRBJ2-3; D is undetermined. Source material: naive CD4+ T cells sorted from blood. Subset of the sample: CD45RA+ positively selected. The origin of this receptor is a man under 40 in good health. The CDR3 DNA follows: TGTGCCAGCAGCCCCGCTTTGTGGGCGGCGCAGTATTTT. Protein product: CASSPALWAAQYF.